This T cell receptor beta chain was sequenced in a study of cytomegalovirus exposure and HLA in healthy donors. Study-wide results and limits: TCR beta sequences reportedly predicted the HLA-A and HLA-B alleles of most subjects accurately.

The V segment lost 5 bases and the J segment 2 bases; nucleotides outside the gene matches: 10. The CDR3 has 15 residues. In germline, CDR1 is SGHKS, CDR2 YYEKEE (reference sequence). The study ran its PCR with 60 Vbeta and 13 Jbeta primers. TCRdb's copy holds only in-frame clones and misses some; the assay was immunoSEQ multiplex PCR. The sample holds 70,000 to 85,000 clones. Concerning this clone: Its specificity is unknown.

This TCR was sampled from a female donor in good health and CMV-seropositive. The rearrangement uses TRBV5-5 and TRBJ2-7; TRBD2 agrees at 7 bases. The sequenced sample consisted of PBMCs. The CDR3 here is CASRGGRANPYEQYF. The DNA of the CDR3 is TGTGCCAGCAGAGGAGGGAGGGCCAACCCCTACGAGCAGTACTTC.